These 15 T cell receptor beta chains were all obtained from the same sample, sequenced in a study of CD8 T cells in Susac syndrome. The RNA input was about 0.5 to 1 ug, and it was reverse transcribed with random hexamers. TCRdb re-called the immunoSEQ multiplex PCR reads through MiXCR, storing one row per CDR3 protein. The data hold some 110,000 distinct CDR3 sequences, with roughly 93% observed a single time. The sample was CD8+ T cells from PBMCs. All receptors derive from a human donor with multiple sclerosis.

The chain's CDR3 is CASSLDLTGQEKLFF. For the CDR3, the DNA is TGTGCCAGCAGCTTAGATCTGACAGGGCAAGAAAAACTGTTTTTT. The chain is built from TRBV11-2 and TRBJ1-4; 7 positions match TRBD1. J gave up 8 bases and V 0 bases, and 6 bases lay outside the gene matches. CDR3 length: 15 residues. The germline V gene has CDR1 SGHAT and CDR2 FQNNGV.

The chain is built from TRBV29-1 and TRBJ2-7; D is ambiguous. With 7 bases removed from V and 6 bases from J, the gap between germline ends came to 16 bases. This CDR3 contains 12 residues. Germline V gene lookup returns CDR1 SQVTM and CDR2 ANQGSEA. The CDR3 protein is CSATFEASEQYV. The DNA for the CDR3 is TGCAGCGCCACCTTCGAGGCCTCCGAGCAGTACGTC.

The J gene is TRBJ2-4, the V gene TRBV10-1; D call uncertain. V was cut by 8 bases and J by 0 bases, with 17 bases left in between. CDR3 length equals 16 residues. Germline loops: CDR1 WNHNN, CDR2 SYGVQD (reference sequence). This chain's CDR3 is CASLAPETGAKNIQYF. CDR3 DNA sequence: TGCGCCAGCTTAGCTCCCGAAACGGGAGCCAAAAACATTCAGTACTTC.

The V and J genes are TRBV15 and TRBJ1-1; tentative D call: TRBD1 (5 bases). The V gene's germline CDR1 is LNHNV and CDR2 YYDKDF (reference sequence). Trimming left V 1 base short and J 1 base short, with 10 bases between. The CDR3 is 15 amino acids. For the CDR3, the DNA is TGTGCCACCAGCAGAGTGGGGGTTCGGAACACTGAAGCTTTCTTT. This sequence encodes CATSRVGVRNTEAFF.

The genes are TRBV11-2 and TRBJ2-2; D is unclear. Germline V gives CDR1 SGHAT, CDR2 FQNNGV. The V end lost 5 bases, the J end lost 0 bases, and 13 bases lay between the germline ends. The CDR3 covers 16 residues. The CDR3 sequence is CASSPTPSTNTGELFF. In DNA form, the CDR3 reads TGTGCCAGCAGCCCAACACCAAGTACGAACACCGGGGAGCTGTTTTTT.

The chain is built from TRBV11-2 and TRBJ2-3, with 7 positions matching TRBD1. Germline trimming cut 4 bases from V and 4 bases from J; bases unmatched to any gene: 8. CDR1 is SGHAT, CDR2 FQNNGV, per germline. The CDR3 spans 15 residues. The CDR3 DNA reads TGTGCCAGCAGCTACCGACAGGGCGCCGCAGATACGCAGTATTTT. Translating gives CASSYRQGAADTQYF.

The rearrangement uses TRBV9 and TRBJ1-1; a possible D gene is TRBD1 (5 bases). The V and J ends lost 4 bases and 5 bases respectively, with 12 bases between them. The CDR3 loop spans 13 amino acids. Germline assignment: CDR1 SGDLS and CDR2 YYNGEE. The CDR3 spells CASSPRQTTEAFF. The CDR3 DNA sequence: TGTGCCAGCAGCCCCAGACAGACAACTGAAGCTTTCTTT. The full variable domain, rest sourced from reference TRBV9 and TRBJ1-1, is DSGVTQTPKHLITATGQRVTLRCSPRSGDLSVYWYQQSLDQGLQFLIQYYNGEERAKGNILERFSAQQFPDLHSELNLSSLELGDSALYFCASSPRQTTEAFFGQGTRLTVV.

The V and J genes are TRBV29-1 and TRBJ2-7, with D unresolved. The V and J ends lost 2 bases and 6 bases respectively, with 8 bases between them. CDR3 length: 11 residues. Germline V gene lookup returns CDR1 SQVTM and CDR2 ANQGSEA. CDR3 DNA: TGCAGCGTTGAAACATGGGGCGAGCAGTACGTC. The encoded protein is CSVETWGEQYV.

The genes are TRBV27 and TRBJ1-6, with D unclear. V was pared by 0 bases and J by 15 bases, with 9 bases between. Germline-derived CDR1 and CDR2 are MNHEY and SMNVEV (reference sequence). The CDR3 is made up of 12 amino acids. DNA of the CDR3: TGTGCCAGCAGTTTATCTACTAGGGACCTCCACTTT. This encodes CASSLSTRDLHF.

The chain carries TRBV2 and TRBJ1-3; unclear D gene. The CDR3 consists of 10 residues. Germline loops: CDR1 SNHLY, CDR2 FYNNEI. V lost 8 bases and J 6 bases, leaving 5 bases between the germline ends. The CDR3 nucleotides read TGTGCCAGCGTGGAAAACACCATATATTTT. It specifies CASVENTIYF.

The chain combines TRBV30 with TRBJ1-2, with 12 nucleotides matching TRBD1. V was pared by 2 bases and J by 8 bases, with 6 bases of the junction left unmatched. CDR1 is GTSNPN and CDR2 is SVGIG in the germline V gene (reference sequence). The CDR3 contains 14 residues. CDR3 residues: CAWSSGTGGAGYTF. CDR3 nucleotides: TGTGCCTGGAGTTCCGGGACAGGGGGCGCGGGCTACACCTTC.

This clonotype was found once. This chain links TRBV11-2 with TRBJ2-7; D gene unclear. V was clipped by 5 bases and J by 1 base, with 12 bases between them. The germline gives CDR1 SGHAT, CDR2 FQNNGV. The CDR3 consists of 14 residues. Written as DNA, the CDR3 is TGTGCCAGCAGCGGGGAATCGGGTTCCTACGAGCAGTACTTC. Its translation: CASSGESGSYEQYF.

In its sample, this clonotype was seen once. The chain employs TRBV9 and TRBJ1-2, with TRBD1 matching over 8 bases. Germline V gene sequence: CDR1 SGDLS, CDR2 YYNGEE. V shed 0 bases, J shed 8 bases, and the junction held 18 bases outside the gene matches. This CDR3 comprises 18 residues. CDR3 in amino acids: CASSVATPTDRGVEGYTF. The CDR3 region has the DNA TGTGCCAGCAGCGTAGCCACCCCTACTGACAGGGGAGTAGAGGGCTACACCTTC.

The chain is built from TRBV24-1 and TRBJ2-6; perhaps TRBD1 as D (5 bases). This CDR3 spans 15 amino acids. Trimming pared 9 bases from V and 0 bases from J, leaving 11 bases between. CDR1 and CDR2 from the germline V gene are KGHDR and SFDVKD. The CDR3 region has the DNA TGTGCCACCGGACATAGAGACTCTGGGGCCAACGTCCTGACTTTC. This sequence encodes CATGHRDSGANVLTF.

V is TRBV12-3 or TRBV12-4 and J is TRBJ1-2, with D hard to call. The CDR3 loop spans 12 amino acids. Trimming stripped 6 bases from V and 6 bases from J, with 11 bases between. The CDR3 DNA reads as TGTGCCAGCAGCCACCCCGTTGATGGCTACACCTTC. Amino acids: CASSHPVDGYTF.